This T cell receptor beta chain derives from a study of blood T cells in healthy people across ages. This clonotype was counted only a few times. With 5 bases removed from V and 6 bases from J, the gap between germline ends came to 23 bases. This CDR3 spans 17 amino acids. Per the germline V gene, CDR1 is SEHNR and CDR2 is FQNEAQ (reference sequence). A sample-barcoded 5' primer and a J-beta primer mix were used in a second PCR of roughly 7 to 11 cycles. MiXCR was run by TCRdb on the 5' RACE reads, yielding one entry per CDR3 protein. The sample has around 1.7 million distinct CDR3 sequences; approximately 28% are singletons.

This sequence was found in a woman in her twenties or thirties in good health. The rearrangement uses TRBV7-9 and TRBJ2-1; tentatively, D is TRBD2 (7 bases). Sequencing input: blood. The CDR3 region is CASSPLRGDYSSNEQFF. CDR3 coding DNA: TGTGCCAGCAGCCCCCTGAGGGGGGACTATTCAAGCAATGAGCAGTTCTTC.